Listed below are T cell receptor beta chains from one sample, sequenced in a study of blood T cell repertoires in COVID-19. TCRdb keeps only in-frame clones here, not all; method: immunoSEQ multiplex PCR. Among 200,000 to 250,000 clones listed, around 80% were seen once. Sequenced material: peripheral blood. Receptors were obtained from a woman in her 70s with acute or convalescent COVID-19. CDR3s include the opening cysteine and the closing phenylalanine or tryptophan. The D gene is left open where the match is weak. Rows may omit the clone size; those that give it use once, few, many or a size class.

V	D	J	size	CDR3	DNA
TRBV9	TRBD2	TRBJ2-7	.	CASSVSGLAGYEQYF	TGTGCCAGCAGCGTCTCGGGACTAGCGGGCTACGAGCAGTACTTC
TRBV7-9	TRBD1	TRBJ2-2	once	CASSFWTGGTGELFF	TGTGCCAGCAGCTTCTGGACAGGGGGGACCGGGGAGCTGTTTTTT
TRBV10-3	.	TRBJ1-2	few	CAISEGAGYYGYTF	TGTGCCATCAGTGAGGGGGCAGGGTACTATGGCTACACCTTC
TRBV7-8	.	TRBJ1-3	once	CASSSHSKPGNTIYF	TGTGCCAGCAGCTCACACAGCAAACCTGGAAACACCATATATTTT
TRBV12-5	TRBD2	TRBJ2-1	.	CASGLGTSAHNEQFF	TGTGCTAGTGGTTTGGGTACTAGCGCACACAATGAGCAGTTCTTC
TRBV7-2	TRBD2	TRBJ2-2	.	CASSFVAGYTGELFF	TGTGCCAGCAGCTTCGTAGCGGGGTACACCGGGGAGCTGTTTTTT
TRBV6-5	TRBD2	TRBJ2-7	.	CASTPSGRVAYEQYF	TGTGCCAGCACGCCTAGCGGGAGGGTCGCCTACGAGCAGTACTTC
TRBV30	.	TRBJ2-7	.	CAWSVNQEGARYF	TGTGCCTGGAGTGTAAACCAGGAAGGGGCCAGGTACTTC
TRBV5-1	TRBD1	TRBJ1-4	.	CASSLTQGVNEKLFF	TGCGCCAGCAGCTTGACACAGGGGGTTAATGAAAAACTGTTTTTT
TRBV18	TRBD1	TRBJ2-7	.	CASSPGDRGLAYEQYF	TGTGCCAGCTCACCAGGGGACAGGGGGCTTGCCTACGAGCAGTACTTC
TRBV4-2	TRBD2	TRBJ2-3	.	CASSRVAGGGPDTQYF	TGTGCCAGCAGCCGAGTAGCGGGAGGCGGCCCAGATACGCAGTATTTT
TRBV6-5	.	TRBJ2-1	.	CASRGPNEQFF	TGTGCCAGCAGGGGCCCCAATGAGCAGTTCTTC
TRBV5-6	TRBD1	TRBJ2-2	.	CASSYRDRGTGELFF	TGTGCCAGCAGCTACAGGGACAGGGGAACCGGGGAGCTGTTTTTT
TRBV5-1	TRBD1	TRBJ2-1	.	CASSLGGPSSYNEQFF	TGCGCCAGCAGCTTAGGGGGCCCAAGCTCCTACAATGAGCAGTTCTTC
TRBV5-5	.	TRBJ1-5	few	CASSLVGVGQPQHF	TGTGCCAGCAGCTTGGTAGGGGTGGGTCAGCCCCAGCATTTT
TRBV9	.	TRBJ2-7	.	CASSVGGTVLNEQYF	TGTGCCAGCAGCGTGGGCGGGACGGTACTAAACGAGCAGTACTTC
TRBV28	.	TRBJ2-7	.	CASSFKVTNLRGEQYF	TGTGCCAGCAGTTTTAAGGTGACAAACCTAAGGGGCGAGCAGTACTTC
TRBV5-8	.	TRBJ2-5	few	CASSLSGPETQYF	TGTGCCAGCAGCCTGAGCGGCCCAGAGACCCAGTACTTC
TRBV12-3/TRBV12-4	.	TRBJ2-7	.	CASGFREGYEQYF	TGTGCCAGCGGCTTCAGGGAAGGCTACGAGCAGTACTTC
TRBV6-5	TRBD2	TRBJ2-7	.	CASSYSSLAGYEQYF	TGTGCCAGCAGTTACTCGTCCCTAGCGGGGTACGAGCAGTACTTC
TRBV19	TRBD1	TRBJ2-7	.	CASSIGPGGYEQYF	TGTGCCAGTAGTATTGGGCCAGGGGGATACGAGCAGTACTTC
TRBV29-1	TRBD1	TRBJ2-5	.	CSVGQIPSSETQYF	TGCAGCGTGGGACAGATACCAAGTTCGGAGACCCAGTACTTC
TRBV2	TRBD1	TRBJ2-1	.	CASRNRGASYNEQFF	TGTGCCAGCAGGAACAGGGGTGCCTCCTACAATGAGCAGTTCTTC
TRBV5-1	.	TRBJ1-2	.	CASSPRGGPGYGYTF	TGCGCCAGCAGCCCTCGGGGAGGACCCGGGTATGGCTACACCTTC
TRBV27	TRBD1	TRBJ1-2	.	CASSPSTGDYGYTF	TGTGCCAGCAGTCCCTCGACAGGGGACTATGGCTACACCTTC
TRBV7-2	.	TRBJ1-1	.	CASSPDSARNTEAFF	TGTGCCAGCAGCCCGGACTCCGCGAGGAACACTGAAGCTTTCTTT
TRBV21-1	.	TRBJ2-2	.	CASSNNRGTGELFF	TGTGCCAGCAGCAACAACAGGGGAACCGGGGAGCTGTTTTTT
TRBV7-9	TRBD1	TRBJ2-2	few	CASSLDRDGELFF	TGTGCCAGCAGCCTTGACAGGGACGGGGAGCTGTTTTTT
TRBV2	TRBD1	TRBJ1-1	.	CASRTGLGTEAFF	TGTGCCAGCAGGACAGGGTTGGGAACTGAAGCTTTCTTT
TRBV2	TRBD1	TRBJ2-5	few	CASTIVGGTAQETQYF	TGTGCCAGCACCATAGTGGGTGGGACAGCCCAAGAGACCCAGTACTTC
TRBV5-1	TRBD1	TRBJ1-6	few	CASRQTGVEGSPLHF	TGCGCCAGCAGACAAACAGGGGTCGAGGGTTCACCCCTCCACTTT
TRBV28	TRBD2	TRBJ2-1	.	CASSWGLASSYNEQFF	TGTGCCAGCAGTTGGGGACTAGCCAGCTCCTACAATGAGCAGTTCTTC
TRBV6-6	TRBD1	TRBJ1-1	once	CASSYSPTGRPEAFF	TGTGCCAGCAGTTACTCGCCGACAGGGCGGCCTGAAGCTTTCTTT
TRBV2	.	TRBJ1-5	.	CASRTGGLGPQHF	TGTGCCAGCAGGACTGGCGGCTTGGGGCCCCAGCATTTT
TRBV6-5	.	TRBJ2-7	.	CASSQGSSYEQYF	TGTGCCAGCAGTCAGGGGAGCTCCTACGAGCAGTACTTC
TRBV3-1/TRBV3-2	.	TRBJ1-1	.	CASSSTGVGENTEAFF	TGTGCCAGCAGCTCCACGGGGGTAGGGGAGAACACTGAAGCTTTCTTT
TRBV19	TRBD2	TRBJ2-3	.	CATRLAGGNTQYF	TGTGCCACTCGACTAGCGGGAGGCAATACGCAGTATTTT
TRBV28	TRBD1	TRBJ2-1	few	CASRLTGGVNEQFF	TGTGCCAGCAGGTTGACAGGGGGGGTGAATGAGCAGTTCTTC
TRBV23-1	TRBD1	TRBJ1-5	few	CASSQLGTAGQPQHF	TGCGCCAGCAGTCAACTGGGGACAGCAGGGCAGCCCCAGCATTTT
TRBV7-6	.	TRBJ2-2	.	CASSLVSNTGELFF	TGTGCCAGCAGCTTAGTCAGTAACACCGGGGAGCTGTTTTTT
TRBV4-2	TRBD2	TRBJ2-2	.	CASSQSSGGGRVGELFF	TGTGCCAGCAGCCAATCTAGCGGAGGTGGAAGGGTCGGGGAGCTGTTTTTT
TRBV6-5	TRBD1	TRBJ1-3	.	CASSRDRDERNTIYF	TGTGCCAGCAGTCGGGACAGGGATGAGCGAAACACCATATATTTT
TRBV30	.	TRBJ2-1	.	CAWNGLVGGEQFF	TGTGCCTGGAACGGACTAGTAGGGGGTGAGCAGTTCTTC
TRBV29-1	.	TRBJ1-2	.	CSAVLGGPDYGYTF	TGCAGCGCAGTCCTGGGGGGGCCAGACTATGGCTACACCTTC
TRBV29-1	.	TRBJ2-1	.	CSASGRNEQFF	TGCAGCGCCTCGGGTAGAAATGAGCAGTTCTTC
TRBV27	TRBD1	TRBJ2-1	once	CASSSADRLMNEQFF	TGTGCCAGCAGTTCAGCGGACAGGTTAATGAATGAGCAGTTCTTC
TRBV25-1	.	TRBJ1-5	many	CASSPRRGINQPQHF	TGTGCCAGCAGTCCCCGGCGGGGGATCAATCAGCCCCAGCATTTT
TRBV28	.	TRBJ1-1	few	CASSLGLMFGRDTEAFF	TGTGCCAGCAGTTTGGGTTTAATGTTCGGCAGGGACACTGAAGCTTTCTTT
TRBV5-1	.	TRBJ2-2	.	CASSLGATGELFF	TGCGCCAGCAGCTTGGGGGCAACCGGGGAGCTGTTTTTT
TRBV7-9	TRBD2	TRBJ2-3	.	CASSLLAPRTDTQYF	TGTGCCAGCAGCCTACTAGCGCCCCGCACAGATACGCAGTATTTT
TRBV3-1/TRBV3-2	.	TRBJ1-5	few	CASSQGSLRQPQHF	TGTGCCAGCAGCCAAGGCTCACTCAGGCAGCCCCAGCATTTT
TRBV12-5	TRBD2	TRBJ2-1	.	CASGLVPSGRDEQFF	TGTGCTAGTGGTTTGGTACCTAGCGGGAGAGATGAGCAGTTCTTC
TRBV28	TRBD1	TRBJ1-2	.	CASKKGAEYGYTF	TGTGCCAGCAAGAAGGGGGCAGAGTATGGCTACACCTTC
TRBV29-1	.	TRBJ2-3	.	CSVNQGIADTQYF	TGCAGCGTTAACCAGGGGATTGCAGATACGCAGTATTTT
TRBV7-2	.	TRBJ2-2	few	CASSLDGALTGELFF	TGTGCCAGCAGCTTAGATGGGGCATTGACCGGGGAGCTGTTTTTT
TRBV18	TRBD1	TRBJ1-1	.	CASSPGTGDTEAFF	TGTGCCAGCTCACCGGGGACAGGGGACACTGAAGCTTTCTTT
TRBV5-1	TRBD1	TRBJ2-5	once	CASSSGTGGQETQYF	TGCGCCAGCAGCTCCGGTACAGGGGGGCAAGAGACCCAGTACTTC
TRBV7-9	.	TRBJ2-1	.	CASSLLGSYNEQFF	TGTGCCAGCAGCTTGCTAGGTTCCTACAATGAGCAGTTCTTC
TRBV5-5	.	TRBJ1-5	.	CASSLEGSNQPQHF	TGTGCCAGCAGCTTGGAGGGGAGCAATCAGCCCCAGCATTTT
TRBV28	.	TRBJ2-5	once	CATQGQQETQYF	TGTGCCACCCAAGGACAGCAAGAGACCCAGTACTTC